A single sample is the source of the 16 T cell receptor beta chains below, sequenced in a study of T cells after yellow fever vaccination. MiXCR was run by TCRdb on the 5' RACE reads, yielding one entry per CDR3 protein. The table records roughly 520,000 distinct CDR3 sequences, roughly a fifth of them present only once. The material was PBMCs, obtained about 21 days after the first yellow fever vaccination. These receptors all come from a man aged 18 to 29 who received the YFV17D yellow fever vaccine.

This clonotype was seen more than once but under ten times. The CDR3, as DNA: TGTGCCAGCAGCCATAGGACAGGGGGCACCACCGGGGAGCTGTTTTTT. This sequence encodes CASSHRTGGTTGELFF. V gene TRBV7-9 combines with J gene TRBJ2-2, with 11 nucleotides matching TRBD1. V lost 5 bases to trimming and J lost 4 bases; unmatched junction nucleotides: 6. CDR3 length: 16 residues. Germline loops: CDR1 SEHNR, CDR2 FQNEAQ (reference sequence).

This clonotype occurred a few times. This chain joins TRBV29-1 and TRBJ2-2; D ambiguous. This CDR3 has 13 residues. In germline, CDR1 is SQVTM, CDR2 ANQGSEA. Trimming shortened V by 4 bases and J by 8 bases, and 14 bases separated the two germline ends. CDR3 region: CSVGSTWGGELFF. The CDR3 nucleotides are TGCAGCGTTGGCTCGACCTGGGGTGGGGAGCTGTTTTTT.

This chain links TRBV5-4 with TRBJ2-3; no reliable D call. V was trimmed by 4 bases and J by 4 bases, leaving 4 bases between them. CDR1 is SGHNT, CDR2 YYREEE, per germline (reference sequence). CDR3 length: 11 residues. The CDR3 nucleotides read TGTGCCAGCAGCATCGCAGATACGCAGTATTTT. Residues: CASSIADTQYF.

This clonotype was detected only a few times. The rearrangement uses TRBV25-1 and TRBJ2-7, with 8 bases aligning to TRBD1. Germline lookup yields CDR1 MGHDK and CDR2 SYGVNS. After removal of 4 bases from V and 3 bases from J, the junction contained 8 bases not matched to a gene. The CDR3 sequence is 15 residues long. The CDR3 DNA sequence: TGTGCCAGCAGTGGGTTGGGACAGGTAGACTACGAGCAGTACTTC. Protein sequence: CASSGLGQVDYEQYF.

In its sample, this clonotype was seen a few times. This chain links TRBV6-2 or TRBV6-3 with TRBJ2-5; 10 bases match TRBD2. V was pared by 0 bases and J by 5 bases, with 3 bases of the junction left unmatched. Germline CDR1 is MNHEY and CDR2 is SVGEGT. CDR3 length: 15 residues. The CDR3 region is CASSYSYSGGETQYF. The CDR3 coding sequence is TGTGCCAGCAGTTACTCGTATAGCGGGGGGGAGACCCAGTACTTC.

The V and J genes are TRBV7-9 and TRBJ1-4; no definite D call. The CDR3 extends over 15 amino acids. Trimming shortened V by 1 base and J by 8 bases, and 14 bases separated the two germline ends. CDR1 is SEHNR, CDR2 FQNEAQ, per germline (reference sequence). The CDR3 loop is CASSLGLGFGEKLFF. The CDR3 DNA reads TGTGCCAGCAGCTTAGGATTGGGGTTTGGGGAAAAACTGTTTTTT. Together with reference TRBV7-9 and TRBJ1-4, the CDR3 gives the full variable domain: DTGVSQNPRHKITKRGQNVTFRCDPISEHNRLYWYRQTLGQGPEFLTYFQNEAQLEKSRLLSDRFSAERPKGSFSTLEIQRTEQGDSAMYLCASSLGLGFGEKLFFGSGTQLSVL.

V is TRBV7-9 and J is TRBJ2-3, with 7 nucleotides matching TRBD1. CDR1 is SEHNR and CDR2 is FQNEAQ in the germline V gene (reference sequence). After removal of 6 bases from V and 0 bases from J, the junction contained 6 bases not matched to a gene. The CDR3 length is 15 residues. CDR3 sequence: CASRYSGGSTDTQYF. For the CDR3, the DNA is TGTGCCAGCAGATACTCAGGGGGAAGCACAGATACGCAGTATTTT. Using reference TRBV7-9 and TRBJ2-3 for the parts outside the CDR3, the full variable domain is DTGVSQNPRHKITKRGQNVTFRCDPISEHNRLYWYRQTLGQGPEFLTYFQNEAQLEKSRLLSDRFSAERPKGSFSTLEIQRTEQGDSAMYLCASRYSGGSTDTQYFGPGTRLTVL.

The V and J genes are TRBV19 and TRBJ2-7, with D unresolved. The V gene lost 10 bases and the J gene lost 3 bases, with 16 bases spanning the gap. This CDR3 comprises 13 residues. CDR1 and CDR2 from the germline V gene are LNHDA and SQIVND (reference sequence). The CDR3 protein is CATQDTNGYEQYF. The CDR3 DNA is TGTGCCACCCAAGACACCAACGGCTACGAGCAGTACTTC.

The chain is built from TRBV18 and TRBJ2-2, with 9 bases that match TRBD1. The CDR3 has 16 amino acids. The J segment lost 3 bases and the V segment lost 1 base, leaving 3 bases of the junction unmatched. Germline assignment: CDR1 KGHSH and CDR2 LQKENI. This chain's CDR3 is CASSPRQGVDTGELFF. The DNA for the CDR3 is TGTGCCAGCTCACCACGACAGGGGGTGGACACCGGGGAGCTGTTTTTT. The variable domain in full, with the rest retrieved from reference TRBV18 and TRBJ2-2, is NAGVMQNPRHLVRRRGQEARLRCSPMKGHSHVYWYRQLPEEGLKFMVYLQKENIIDESGMPKERFSAEFPKEGPSILRIQQVVRGDSAAYFCASSPRQGVDTGELFFGEGSRLTVL.

This clonotype appeared a few times. CDR3 bases: TGTGCCAGCGCGAACAGGGCAAGTCAGCCCCAGCATTTT. It specifies CASANRASQPQHF. The J gene is TRBJ1-5, the V gene TRBV19; possibly TRBD1 for D (6 bases). The V gene lost 9 bases and the J gene lost 6 bases, with 15 bases spanning the gap. This CDR3 contains 13 residues. CDR1 is LNHDA and CDR2 is SQIVND in the germline V gene (reference sequence).

This sequence joins TRBV6-5 and TRBJ1-2; D is ambiguous. The length of the CDR3 is 14 residues. The V gene's germline CDR1 is MNHEY and CDR2 SVGAGI. The ends were cut back, 2 bases at V and 5 bases at J, with 12 bases in the middle. The CDR3 DNA follows: TGTGCCAGCAGTTACGCAGGATCGGATTATGGCTACACCTTC. Translation: CASSYAGSDYGYTF.

This clonotype turned up a few times. This chain joins TRBV20-1 and TRBJ2-3; perhaps TRBD1 as D (5 bases). This CDR3 comprises 11 residues. Germline V CDR1 and CDR2: DFQATT, SNEGSKA (reference sequence). V lost 4 bases to trimming and J lost 6 bases, with 8 bases between them. CDR3 in amino acids: CSATRADTQYF. The DNA for the CDR3 is TGCAGTGCTACCAGGGCCGATACGCAGTATTTT.

The rearrangement links TRBV20-1 to TRBJ2-7; 9 bases are shared with TRBD2. The trim removed 1 base at V and 0 bases at J, leaving 4 bases unmatched. Germline V gene sequence: CDR1 DFQATT, CDR2 SNEGSKA (reference sequence). This CDR3 comprises 15 residues. The CDR3 is CSARVLAGNSYEQYF. The CDR3 coding sequence is TGCAGTGCTAGAGTTCTAGCGGGGAACTCCTACGAGCAGTACTTC.

This clonotype was seen only a few times. One junction end disagrees with the germline gene, perhaps due to a read error. The chain carries TRBV25-1 and TRBJ2-7, with 8 positions matching TRBD2. Germline V gene data show CDR1 as MGHDK and CDR2 as SYGVNS. There are 12 residues in the CDR3. As DNA, the CDR3 is TGTGCCAGCAGTGAGACCCCCGGGACTAGTCTGTTC. The encoded protein is CASSETPGTSLF.

V gene TRBV20-1 combines with J gene TRBJ2-2, with 13 bases aligning to TRBD2. The germline CDR1 and CDR2 sequences are DFQATT and SNEGSKA (reference sequence). CDR3 length equals 16 residues. Losses at the gene ends were 6 bases for V and 0 bases for J; bases not matched to a gene: 4. The CDR3 DNA follows: TGCAGTGCGGGGGGACTAGCGGGGACGAACACCGGGGAGCTGTTTTTT. Protein product: CSAGGLAGTNTGELFF.

The chain is built from TRBV6-1 and TRBJ2-7; D is undetermined. The CDR3 runs to 14 residues. The germline V and J ends were trimmed by 4 bases and 4 bases, with 14 bases remaining between them. The germline CDR1 and CDR2 sequences are MNHNS and SASEGT. CDR3 region: CASSARATSYEQYV. The CDR3 DNA follows: TGTGCCAGCAGTGCCCGGGCCACAAGTTACGAGCAGTACGTC.